These 8 T cell receptor beta chains were all obtained from the same sample, sequenced in a study of preoperative IRX-2 immunotherapy in early breast cancer. Stated treatment: preoperative locoregional IRX-2 cytokine immunotherapy. Sequenced by immunoSEQ multiplex PCR; TCRdb stores in-frame clones only, minus some. The data show 30,000 to 45,000 clones, roughly 82% seen once. Sequencing used lymph node tissue, obtained after IRX-2 immunotherapy. The receptors were gathered from a human donor with breast cancer.

The chain has TRBV11-3 and TRBJ2-3, with TRBD1 as a possible D gene (6 bases). Trimming cost V 3 bases and J 3 bases, with 16 bases left between them. The germline V gene has CDR1 SGHNT and CDR2 YENEEA. This CDR3 contains 16 residues. CDR3 amino acids: CASSLGRGRLTDTQYF. DNA for the CDR3: TGTGCCAGCAGCTTGGGCAGGGGCAGACTTACAGATACGCAGTATTTT.

The rearrangement links TRBV11-3 to TRBJ2-2; 9 nucleotides match TRBD1. In germline, CDR1 is SGHNT, CDR2 YENEEA. V lost 5 bases, J lost 4 bases, and 5 bases stayed unmatched. CDR3 size: 15 residues. In DNA, the CDR3 is TGTGCCAGCAGCCACAGGGGGCGAGGCACCGGGGAGCTGTTTTTT. Its translation is CASSHRGRGTGELFF.

This rearrangement joins TRBV5-1 to TRBJ1-4; perhaps TRBD1 as D (5 bases). This CDR3 is built from 14 residues. Looked up from germline, CDR1 is SGHRS and CDR2 is YFSETQ. Trimming removed 7 bases from V and 3 bases from J, with 13 bases in between. The CDR3 loop reads CASQAIGANEKLFF. The CDR3 nucleotides are TGCGCCAGCCAAGCAATAGGGGCTAATGAAAAACTGTTTTTT.

This clone was recorded a few times. CDR3 residues: CASSLNLGGSEAFF. The CDR3 nucleotides are TGTGCCAGCAGCTTAAATTTGGGCGGGAGTGAAGCTTTCTTT. The chain carries TRBV11-3 and TRBJ1-1; D is undetermined. V lost 2 bases to trimming and J lost 7 bases, with 14 bases between them. Per germline, CDR1 SGHNT and CDR2 YENEEA. The CDR3 is 14 residues long. Filled out from reference TRBV11-3 and TRBJ1-1, the complete variable domain reads EAGVVQSPRYKIIEKKQPVAFWCNPISGHNTLYWYLQNLGQGPELLIRYENEEAVDDSQLPKDRFSAERLKGVDSTLKIQPAELGDSAVYLCASSLNLGGSEAFFGQGTRLTVV.

In its sample, this clone was seen once. V and J are TRBV19 and TRBJ2-2; 8 nucleotides agree with TRBD2. This CDR3 has 18 amino acids. Germline assignment: CDR1 LNHDA and CDR2 SQIVND (reference sequence). The junction had 13 bases not matched to a gene; V was cut back by 0 bases and J by 7 bases. The CDR3 sequence: CASSIDGGRIGFDGELFF. DNA for the CDR3: TGTGCCAGTAGTATAGATGGCGGGAGGATCGGATTTGACGGGGAGCTGTTTTTT.

The chain uses TRBV19 and TRBJ2-7; 10 bases map to TRBD1. Looked up from germline, CDR1 is LNHDA and CDR2 is SQIVND (reference sequence). The CDR3 spans 15 residues. V lost 5 bases to trimming and J lost 2 bases; unmatched junction nucleotides: 6. CDR3 DNA sequence: TGTGCCAGTAGTTCCCGGGACAGGGGAGCCTACGAGCAGTACTTC. Translation: CASSSRDRGAYEQYF. The variable domain in full, completed from reference TRBV19 and TRBJ2-7, reads DGGITQSPKYLFRKEGQNVTLSCEQNLNHDAMYWYRQDPGQGLRLIYYSQIVNDFQKGDIAEGYSVSREKKESFPLTVTSAQKNPTAFYLCASSSRDRGAYEQYFGPGTRLTVT.

This clone was observed a few times. The rearrangement uses TRBV23-1 and TRBJ1-3; D gene unclear. TRBV23-1 is an ORF; its function is uncertain. V was trimmed by 6 bases and J by 3 bases, leaving 21 bases between them. The CDR3 is 17 amino acids. The CDR3 region has the DNA TGCGCCAGCAGCCAAGATATTGATGGGGATCTTGGAAACACCATATATTTT. Its translation is CASSQDIDGDLGNTIYF.

This clone was seen a handful of times. This chain joins TRBV18 and TRBJ1-1; the D is unclear. V was cut by 4 bases and J by 7 bases, with 13 bases left in between. The CDR3 totals 13 residues. Germline V CDR1 and CDR2: KGHSH, LQKENI. The CDR3 coding sequence is TGTGCCAGCTCACGGCTTGAAGAGCTTGAAGCTTTCTTT. The encoded protein is CASSRLEELEAFF.